This TCR beta chain was identified during a study of T-cell reconstitution after alpha-beta-depleted transplantation in children. Study-level points and caveats: Reportedly, roughly two months post-transplant, alpha-beta T cells arose from several hundred expanded graft clones.

This clonotype was seen at least ten times. Its antigen is unknown. The TCRbeta library was prepared with unique molecular identifiers. TCRdb called the PCR reads again in MiXCR, with one record for every CDR3 protein. This sample has 300,000 to 400,000 distinct CDR3 sequences, with 15% to 20% found just once. The ends were cut back, 0 bases at V and 2 bases at J, with 12 bases in the middle. Germline CDR1 reads SGDLS; CDR2 reads YYNGEE. The CDR3 totals 15 residues. V is TRBV9 and J is TRBJ2-7; unclear D gene. The sample consisted of PBMCs, mostly from graft donor cells, taken 360 days after TCRalphabeta/CD19-depleted stem cell transplant. The receptor comes from a male patient aged 2-15 years who had a stem cell transplant for acute lymphoblastic leukemia, so the T cells may come from the graft donor. CDR3 amino acids: CASSVGGSQTYEQYF. For the CDR3, the DNA is TGTGCCAGCAGCGTAGGTGGGTCACAAACCTACGAGCAGTACTTC. The complete variable domain, with remaining parts taken from reference TRBV9 and TRBJ2-7, reads DSGVTQTPKHLITATGQRVTLRCSPRSGDLSVYWYQQSLDQGLQFLIQYYNGEERAKGNILERFSAQQFPDLHSELNLSSLELGDSALYFCASSVGGSQTYEQYFGPGTRLTVT.